This TCR beta chain was observed in a study of T cell responses to AZD1222 COVID-19 vaccine (dated by TCRdb to about 2021). Notes on the research overall: TCR sequencing covered 233 trial participants: nearly 210 given two doses of AZD1222 and about 26 given two doses of MenACWY control vaccine. Enrollment into the trials was organized by age into subgroups of 18-55, 56-69 and 70-plus years, and those subgroups contained roughly 150, 30 and 60 TCR-sequenced participants, respectively.

Comment on this clone: Its target antigen remains unknown. No base quality information exists; no much larger clone differs at one position.

Sample time point, as interpreted from the label and publication: about 28 days (+/-7) after the second vaccine dose. Because spike-specific TCR depth and breadth did not differ between the two schedules, AZD1222 recipients who got a second dose at roughly 4 weeks were pooled with those who got a second dose at roughly 12 weeks. Vaccinee samples were obtained from the UK trials COV001 and COV002, which included a single-blind randomized controlled phase 2/3 trial of AZD1222 (ChAdOx1 nCoV-19) in healthy adults. For TCRbeta chain sequencing, PBMC samples from trial participants were taken at day 0 and at day 28 after the second dose. The CDR3 regions of human TCRbeta chains were analyzed by immunosequencing. On the authors' methods: Repertoire TCRs were matched against a reference library of SARS-CoV-2-specific TCRs generated with the MIRA antigen-specificity platform. Breadth meant the fraction of unique TCRs that were SARS-CoV-2-associated, whereas depth meant the fraction of total T cells that were SARS-CoV-2-associated. Using the MIRA data, each spike-specific TCR was assigned both to the spike region to which the TCR was reactive and to a CD4 or CD8 class. Log10-transformed breadth and depth values were compared by one-way ANOVA with Sidak's multiple comparisons tests. This immuneACCESS table, as held by TCRdb, lists in-frame sequences with V and J called but not all clones. Of the missing ones, under half trace to an unresolved V gene in checked studies; the others have no known cause. From that table come the V and J calls and clone size; the DNA was used to work out D and trimming. Here the sample has about 170,000 clones; approximately 90% occur a single time. The biggest ten clones account for about 1% of the sample.

From a lookup of the germline V gene (reference sequence), CDR1 and CDR2 are SGHNT and YYREEE. Compared with germline, V lacks 1 base and J lacks 2 bases; bases without a gene match: 6. Spanning cysteine to phenylalanine, the CDR3 consists of 17 amino acids. Only CDR3 DNA is held: 51 bases, read in frame from base 1. Study-wide findings and limitations: Reportedly, close to half of the unique spike-specific TCRs recognized epitopes lying outside the regions that are mutated in the B.1.351 and B.1.1.7 variants. Conclusions about previously exposed vaccinees are limited, since just 6 or 7 AZD1222 recipients were seropositive for SARS-CoV-2 at baseline. The 56-69-year group was small, and its depth increase did not reach significance, likely because of low power. Because no day 14 peak-response samples were available, repertoires were characterized only after the peak T cell response. The vaccine-associated CD4 TCRs covered the entire spike protein, and the dominant responses fell in regions 160-218 and 743-854. Participants were mostly white British and included more females than males, and it was suggested by the authors that clonal diversity may have been underestimated. After two AZD1222 doses, both the breadth and the depth of spike-specific TCRs were significantly higher than at day 0 and than in MenACWY recipients.

The receptor was derived from an adult who received the AZD1222 COVID-19 vaccine. The rearrangement joined TRBV5-4 to TRBJ2-3, with TRBD2 matching 11 junction bases. This sample comprised peripheral blood, obtained 28 days after the second AZD1222 dose. Read as DNA, the sequence is TGTGCCAGCAGCTTGCCTGGGACTAGCGGTATCACAGATACGCAGTATTTT. This sequence encodes CASSLPGTSGITDTQYF.